A single sample is the source of the 16 T cell receptor beta chains below, sequenced in a study of T cell repertoires in cytomegalovirus infection. Via MiXCR, TCRdb re-called the reads, giving one row per CDR3 protein. The repertoire includes about 210,000 distinct CDR3 sequences, about 7% of them detected once, and less than 7.5% sits in the top ten. The sequencing input was PBMCs. These receptors originate from a human donor in good health (CMV status not recorded). Some clones in this sample may be carry-over from other donors' samples.

This clonotype has a count of ten or more. The chain joins TRBV12-3 or TRBV12-4 to TRBJ2-7; D perhaps matches TRBD2 (5 bases). Trimming took off 5 bases at V and 6 bases at J, with 8 bases between the two ends. The CDR3 extends over 11 amino acids. The CDR3 nucleotides read TGTGCCAGCAGTCGGGGTTCCGAGCAGTACTTC. Its protein is CASSRGSEQYF.

In this sample, this clonotype turned up many times. This sequence joins TRBV7-2 and TRBJ2-4; perhaps TRBD2 as D (6 bases). Germline values: CDR1 SGHTA, CDR2 FQGNSA. This CDR3 has 18 amino acids. The ends were cut back, 4 bases at V and 1 base at J, with 20 bases in the middle. CDR3 sequence: CASSSRAGYGAAKNIQYF. CDR3 in DNA: TGTGCCAGCAGCTCTCGGGCGGGGTATGGCGCGGCCAAAAACATTCAGTACTTC.

The chain carries TRBV5-1 and TRBJ1-1; D not certain. V shed 4 bases and J shed 0 bases, with 10 bases lying between them. The CDR3 covers 14 residues. CDR1 and CDR2 from the germline V gene are SGHRS and YFSETQ. CDR3 protein: CASSKQELNTEAFF. CDR3 sequence (DNA): TGCGCCAGCAGCAAGCAGGAGTTGAACACTGAAGCTTTCTTT.

This clonotype showed up many times. The V gene is TRBV20-1, the J gene TRBJ1-1; 7 positions match TRBD1. V lost 2 bases, J lost 4 bases, and 13 bases stayed unmatched. The CDR3 covers 16 residues. Per germline, CDR1 DFQATT and CDR2 SNEGSKA (reference sequence). The CDR3 nucleotides read TGCAGTGCTAGACCCCCCATTGAGGGGGCCGGCACTGAAGCTTTCTTT. This gives the protein CSARPPIEGAGTEAFF.

This clonotype came up many times. The chain joins TRBV6-2 or TRBV6-3 to TRBJ1-1; D is unclear. The CDR3 has 13 amino acids. Germline loops: CDR1 MNHEY, CDR2 SVGEGT. Trimming left V 4 bases short and J 3 bases short, with 9 bases between. The CDR3 bases are TGTGCCAGCAGTTGGTCCGGGGACACTGAAGCTTTCTTT. As protein: CASSWSGDTEAFF.

This clonotype was observed at least ten times. J is TRBJ1-1 and V is TRBV7-2; D is uncertain. Germline CDR1 is SGHTA and CDR2 is FQGNSA. V was cut by 5 bases and J by 0 bases, with 13 bases left in between. CDR3 length equals 15 residues. The CDR3 region is CASSRDGTLNTEAFF. CDR3 nucleotides: TGTGCCAGCAGCCGAGACGGTACACTGAACACTGAAGCTTTCTTT.

This clonotype was counted ten times or more. The chain links TRBV28 to TRBJ2-7; D is ambiguous. This CDR3 has 14 residues. V shed 7 bases and J shed 0 bases, with 13 bases lying between them. CDR1 MDHEN and CDR2 SYDVKM come from the germline V gene. CDR3 sequence: CASMMVGFSYEQYF. CDR3 in DNA: TGTGCCAGCATGATGGTGGGGTTCTCCTACGAGCAGTACTTC. The variable domain in full, with the rest retrieved from reference TRBV28 and TRBJ2-7, is DVKVTQSSRYLVKRTGEKVFLECVQDMDHENMFWYRQDPGLGLRLIYFSYDVKMKEKGDIPEGYSVSREKKERFSLILESASTNQTSMYLCASMMVGFSYEQYFGPGTRLTVT.

This clonotype was observed many times. The rearrangement joins TRBV20-1 to TRBJ1-2; 9 bases match TRBD1. Looked up from germline, CDR1 is DFQATT and CDR2 is SNEGSKA (reference sequence). Losses at the gene ends were 3 bases for V and 6 bases for J; bases not matched to a gene: 2. CDR3 size: 12 residues. DNA of the CDR3: TGCAGTGCTAGCGGGACAGGGCATGGCTACACCTTC. Translation gives CSASGTGHGYTF.

The chain carries TRBV28 and TRBJ2-7, with D possibly TRBD1 on 6 matching bases. V lost 8 bases and J 1 base, leaving 15 bases between the germline ends. Looked up from germline, CDR1 is MDHEN and CDR2 is SYDVKM. The length of the CDR3 is 14 residues. The CDR3 nucleotides are TGTGCCAGCGGCAGAGTGGGGGCATCCTACGAGCAGTACTTC. It encodes CASGRVGASYEQYF.

Details on this clonotype: Possible read error: a much larger clone is one base away. The conserved phenylalanine or tryptophan is not found at the CDR3 terminus, so this likely reflects a read error. The chain uses TRBV20-1 and TRBJ2-1; D is undetermined. CDR1 and CDR2 from the germline V gene are DFQATT and SNEGSKA (reference sequence). V was clipped by 3 bases and J by 4 bases, with 10 bases between them. CDR3 length: 13 residues. CDR3 protein: CSASAQVYNEQFC. CDR3 DNA: TGCAGTGCTAGCGCCCAGGTTTACAATGAGCAGTTCTGC.

This clonotype was counted ten times or more. This chain connects TRBV7-3 to TRBJ1-3; D is possibly TRBD1 (6 bases). V was clipped by 6 bases and J by 6 bases, with 15 bases between them. CDR1 SGHTA and CDR2 FQGTGA come from the germline V gene. The CDR3 totals 14 residues. This chain's CDR3 is CASSPGQRENTIYF. In DNA form, the CDR3 reads TGTGCCAGCAGTCCCGGACAGCGTGAAAACACCATATATTTT.

This clonotype was counted ten times or more. The chain recombines TRBV7-2 with TRBJ2-5; D ambiguous. The CDR3 consists of 13 residues. Germline CDR1 and CDR2: SGHTA and FQGNSA. V shed 1 base and J shed 5 bases, with 8 bases lying between them. The CDR3 nucleotides are TGTGCCAGCAGCTTAGTGGTCATCGAGACCCAGTACTTC. Amino acid sequence: CASSLVVIETQYF.

This clonotype was recorded at least ten times. CDR3 residues: CSVEDRTARGEKLFF. In DNA, the CDR3 is TGCAGCGTTGAAGACCGGACAGCAAGAGGTGAAAAACTGTTTTTT. This rearrangement joins TRBV29-1 to TRBJ1-4; D may be TRBD1 (6 bases). Looked up from germline, CDR1 is SQVTM and CDR2 is ANQGSEA. This CDR3 region has 15 residues. The V end was cut by 0 bases, the J end by 7 bases, with 15 bases between.

This clonotype has ten or more counts. The CDR3 sequence is CASSVEGEETQYF. CDR3 in DNA: TGTGCCAGCAGCGTAGAAGGGGAGGAGACCCAGTACTTC. This chain joins TRBV9 and TRBJ2-5; possibly TRBD1 or TRBD2 for D (5 bases each). The ends were cut back, 0 bases at V and 5 bases at J, with 8 bases in the middle. The CDR3 runs to 13 residues. CDR1 is SGDLS, CDR2 YYNGEE, per germline.

This clonotype occurred many times. V is TRBV5-6 and J is TRBJ2-5; 7 nucleotides agree with TRBD1. This CDR3 spans 16 amino acids. V shed 3 bases and J 2 bases; nucleotides not matched to a gene: 10. Looked up from germline, CDR1 is SGHDT and CDR2 is YYEEEE. CDR3 bases: TGTGCCAGCAGCTCAAGGACAGGCTGGGGGCAAGAGACCCAGTACTTC. This codes for CASSSRTGWGQETQYF.

There are many counts of this clonotype. V usage is TRBV28 and J usage is TRBJ2-7; D is unclear. CDR3 size: 13 residues. The germline gives CDR1 MDHEN, CDR2 SYDVKM. The germline V and J ends were trimmed by 2 bases and 3 bases, with 8 bases remaining between them. CDR3 in DNA: TGTGCCAGCAGTTTACGGCAGGTCTACGAGCAGTACTTC. Protein product: CASSLRQVYEQYF.